These 10 T cell receptor beta chains share one sample of origin, sequenced in a study of blood T cell repertoires in COVID-19. Sequencing was performed with immunoSEQ multiplex PCR; in TCRdb, only in-frame clones are kept and a portion is missing. The repertoire holds roughly 74,000 clones, with 84% as singletons. The sample comprised peripheral blood. The receptor source for this set is an older man with acute or convalescent COVID-19.

CDR3 loop: CASAQRGQPQETQYF. The CDR3, as DNA: TGTGCCAGTGCTCAACGAGGACAGCCGCAAGAGACCCAGTACTTC. The rearrangement joins TRBV19 to TRBJ2-5; D is possibly TRBD1 (6 bases). The V gene lost 8 bases and the J gene lost 2 bases, with 18 bases spanning the gap. In germline, CDR1 is LNHDA, CDR2 SQIVND (reference sequence). This CDR3 spans 15 amino acids. Together with reference TRBV19 and TRBJ2-5, the CDR3 gives the full variable domain: DGGITQSPKYLFRKEGQNVTLSCEQNLNHDAMYWYRQDPGQGLRLIYYSQIVNDFQKGDIAEGYSVSREKKESFPLTVTSAQKNPTAFYLCASAQRGQPQETQYFGPGTRLLVL.

This clone has only a few counts. This chain joins TRBV28 and TRBJ1-2; 9 bases match TRBD1. V lost 6 bases, J lost 4 bases, and 15 bases stayed unmatched. In germline, CDR1 is MDHEN, CDR2 SYDVKM. The CDR3 loop spans 17 amino acids. CDR3 in DNA: TGTGCCAGCAGCCCGTTCCTTGGCGGGACAGGGCGCTATGGCTACACCTTC. This sequence encodes CASSPFLGGTGRYGYTF.

The chain has TRBV7-3 and TRBJ2-2, with 8 bases matching TRBD1. Unmatched junction bases numbered 5, after V lost 4 bases and J lost 4 bases. CDR3 length equals 15 residues. Germline V gene sequence: CDR1 SGHTA, CDR2 FQGTGA. Here the CDR3 DNA reads TGTGCCAGCAGCTCGGGACAGGAGCTCACCGGGGAGCTGTTTTTT. Encoded protein: CASSSGQELTGELFF. Drawing the rest from reference TRBV7-3 and TRBJ2-2, the complete variable domain is GAGVSQTPSNKVTEKGKYVELRCDPISGHTALYWYRQSLGQGPEFLIYFQGTGAADDSGLPNDRFFAVRPEGSVSTLKIQRTERGDSAVYLCASSSGQELTGELFFGEGSRLTVL.

A word on this clone: Mismatch with germline at one junction end may stem from a read error. This chain uses TRBV19 with TRBJ1-5, with 7 bases fitting TRBD1. In germline, CDR1 is LNHDA, CDR2 SQIVND (reference sequence). CDR3 size: 15 residues. DNA of the CDR3: TGTGTCAGTAGTAATGACAGGGAGGGCAATCAGCCCCAGCATTTT. It translates to CVSSNDREGNQPQHF.

This chain joins TRBV2 and TRBJ2-3, with 7 bases aligning to TRBD2. Germline-derived CDR1 and CDR2 are SNHLY and FYNNEI. Losses at the gene ends were 0 bases for V and 6 bases for J; bases not matched to a gene: 6. The CDR3 loop spans 15 amino acids. The CDR3 nucleotides are TGTGCCAGCAGTGAAGCGCTTCTAGCGGCTGATACGCAGTATTTT. The encoded protein is CASSEALLAADTQYF.

The chain carries TRBV7-2 and TRBJ2-7; D remains unclear. The V and J ends lost 4 bases and 3 bases respectively, with 7 bases between them. The length of the CDR3 is 12 residues. CDR1 and CDR2 from the germline V gene are SGHTA and FQGNSA. The DNA of the CDR3 is TGTGCCAGCAGCTCACAGAACTACGAGCAGTACTTC. The encoded protein is CASSSQNYEQYF. Using reference TRBV7-2 and TRBJ2-7 for the parts outside the CDR3, the full variable domain is GAGVSQSPSNKVTEKGKDVELRCDPISGHTALYWYRQSLGQGLEFLIYFQGNSAPDKSGLPSDRFSAERTGGSVSTLTIQRTQQEDSAVYLCASSSQNYEQYFGPGTRLTVT.

As DNA, the CDR3 is TGTGCCATCAGTGAGAGGGGACTAGCGATTAACACCGGGGAGCTGTTTTTT. As protein: CAISERGLAINTGELFF. V is TRBV10-3 and J is TRBJ2-2; 10 nucleotides align to TRBD2. Germline CDR1 is ENHRY and CDR2 is SYGVKD. V lost 2 bases and J lost 2; bases outside the gene matches: 5. This CDR3 region has 17 residues.

The table lists this clone with a count of one. The chain uses TRBV19 and TRBJ2-7; 7 bases agree with TRBD2. Germline-derived CDR1 and CDR2 are LNHDA and SQIVND (reference sequence). J gave up 2 bases and V 10 bases, and 14 bases lay outside the gene matches. The CDR3 runs 15 residues. In DNA form, the CDR3 reads TGTGCCACCTCCTGGATGGCGGGGGACCCCTACGAGCAGTACTTC. Encoded protein: CATSWMAGDPYEQYF.

The chain employs TRBV10-3 and TRBJ2-7, with 7 bases that match TRBD1. With V trimmed by 5 bases and J by 0 bases, 10 bases remained unmatched. Germline assignment: CDR1 ENHRY and CDR2 SYGVKD. This CDR3 has 16 amino acids. The CDR3 is CAISTTGTESSYEQYF. The CDR3 region has the DNA TGTGCCATCAGTACTACCGGGACAGAGAGCTCCTACGAGCAGTACTTC.

This CDR3 reads CASSLAGGVGSADTQYF. The CDR3 bases are TGCGCCAGCAGCTTGGCGGGGGGCGTGGGGAGTGCAGATACGCAGTATTTT. This chain connects TRBV5-1 to TRBJ2-3; the D gene is possibly TRBD2 (7 bases). The V gene lost 0 bases and the J gene lost 4 bases, with 18 bases spanning the gap. The CDR3 is 17 amino acids. Germline V CDR1 and CDR2: SGHRS, YFSETQ.